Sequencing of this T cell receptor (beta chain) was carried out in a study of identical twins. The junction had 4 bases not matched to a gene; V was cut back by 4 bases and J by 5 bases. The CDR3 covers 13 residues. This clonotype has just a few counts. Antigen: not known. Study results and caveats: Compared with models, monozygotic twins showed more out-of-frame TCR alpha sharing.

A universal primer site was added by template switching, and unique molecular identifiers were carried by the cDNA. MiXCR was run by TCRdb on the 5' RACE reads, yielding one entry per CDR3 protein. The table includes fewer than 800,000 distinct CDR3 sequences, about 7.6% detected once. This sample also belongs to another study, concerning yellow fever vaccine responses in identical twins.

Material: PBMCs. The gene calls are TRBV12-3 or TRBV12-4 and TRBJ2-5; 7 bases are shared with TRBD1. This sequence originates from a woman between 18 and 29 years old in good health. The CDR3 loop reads CASSSGGFETQYF. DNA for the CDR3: TGTGCCAGCAGTTCAGGGGGTTTCGAGACCCAGTACTTC.